Below are 27 T cell receptor beta chains sequenced from a single sample in a study of T-cell reconstitution after alpha-beta-depleted transplantation in children. Molecular barcoding with unique molecular identifiers was used for the TCRbeta library. MiXCR was run by TCRdb on the PCR reads, yielding one entry per CDR3 protein. The top ten clones hold approximately 2.4% of a sample with 240,000 or so distinct CDR3 sequences, 12% of them seen once. The specimen was PBMCs from the stem cell graft donor, collected from the stem cell graft. These receptor sequences come from a human donor who donated a stem cell graft to a child with acute lymphoblastic leukemia.

Many counts were recorded for this clonotype. The gene calls are TRBV20-1 and TRBJ2-7, with 9 bases matching TRBD2. The CDR3 consists of 14 residues. J lost 2 bases, V lost 8 bases, and 10 bases had no gene match. Looked up from germline, CDR1 is DFQATT and CDR2 is SNEGSKA (reference sequence). In nucleotides, the CDR3 is TGCAGTCCTTCGGTCCTAGCGGGAACCTACGAGCAGTACTTC. Amino acid sequence: CSPSVLAGTYEQYF.

The chain links TRBV19 to TRBJ1-2; 7 nucleotides agree with TRBD1. Germline trimming cut 6 bases from V and 8 bases from J; bases unmatched to any gene: 9. The CDR3 spans 13 residues. CDR1 and CDR2 (germline): LNHDA, SQIVND (reference sequence). The chain's CDR3 is CASSFSQGLGYTF. CDR3 coding DNA: TGTGCCAGTAGCTTTTCACAGGGGCTGGGCTACACCTTC. The whole variable domain, remainder taken from reference TRBV19 and TRBJ1-2, is DGGITQSPKYLFRKEGQNVTLSCEQNLNHDAMYWYRQDPGQGLRLIYYSQIVNDFQKGDIAEGYSVSREKKESFPLTVTSAQKNPTAFYLCASSFSQGLGYTFGSGTRLTVV.

Of note for this clonotype: A much larger clone lies one base from this, so it may be a read error. The rearrangement joins TRBV6-1 to TRBJ2-7; TRBD1 matches at 7 bases. V shed 8 bases, J shed 8 bases, and the junction held 9 bases outside the gene matches. This CDR3 is 12 amino acids long. Germline V gives CDR1 MNHNS, CDR2 SASEGT. CDR3 in amino acids: CASGQVQAQQYF. CDR3 nucleotides: TGTGCCAGCGGACAGGTACAGGCCCAGCAGTACTTC.

This clonotype was counted ten times or more. The chain is built from TRBV4-2 and TRBJ2-3, with 11 bases matching TRBD2. The CDR3 runs 20 residues. Germline CDR1 is LGHNA and CDR2 is YNFKEQ. V lost 5 bases and J lost 0; bases outside the gene matches: 16. CDR3 sequence: CASSTGTSGSSTLSTDTQYF. Here the CDR3 DNA reads TGTGCCAGCAGCACTGGGACTAGCGGTTCCAGCACCCTTAGCACAGATACGCAGTATTTT.

This clonotype was counted many times. This chain's CDR3 is CASSPGGGPRVWHTF. The CDR3 bases are TGTGCCAGCAGTCCCGGTGGAGGTCCAAGGGTCTGGCACACCTTC. V and J are TRBV27 and TRBJ1-2; D not certain. V lost 5 bases and J lost 12, with 25 bases in between. This CDR3 comprises 15 residues. Germline V gene lookup returns CDR1 MNHEY and CDR2 SMNVEV (reference sequence).

This clonotype was recorded many times. The rearrangement links TRBV14 to TRBJ2-1; tentatively, D is TRBD2 (5 bases). Germline-derived CDR1 and CDR2 are SGHDN and FVKESK. Trimming shortened V by 0 bases and J by 8 bases, and 11 bases separated the two germline ends. This CDR3 spans 14 amino acids. CDR3 region: CASSQDYGVHEQFF. CDR3 DNA: TGTGCCAGCAGCCAAGATTACGGGGTACATGAGCAGTTCTTC.

J is TRBJ1-2 and V is TRBV20-1, with D unresolved. The germline V and J ends were trimmed by 5 bases and 8 bases, with 12 bases remaining between them. This CDR3 has 11 amino acids. Germline V lookup: CDR1 DFQATT, CDR2 SNEGSKA (reference sequence). The CDR3 DNA follows: TGCAGTGCTTATAGGGAATACGGCTACACCTTC. Encoded protein: CSAYREYGYTF.

This clonotype showed up many times. V and J are TRBV5-6 and TRBJ1-2; D uncertain. This CDR3 has 13 amino acids. Trimming removed 4 bases at V and 6 bases at J, with 13 bases between. Germline V gives CDR1 SGHDT, CDR2 YYEEEE. CDR3 loop: CASSLPRGNGYTF. In nucleotides, the CDR3 is TGTGCCAGCAGCCTGCCGCGGGGAAATGGCTACACCTTC.

This clonotype was counted many times. This chain uses TRBV20-1 with TRBJ2-7, with TRBD1 as a possible D gene (6 bases). V gave up 4 bases and J gave up 3 bases, with 13 bases separating them. CDR1 and CDR2 (germline): DFQATT, SNEGSKA (reference sequence). The CDR3 extends over 13 amino acids. The CDR3 reads CSAKGDPLYEQYF. CDR3 DNA: TGCAGTGCTAAGGGGGACCCCCTCTACGAGCAGTACTTC.

This clonotype was seen many times. V and J are TRBV20-1 and TRBJ2-5; 10 positions match TRBD2. CDR1 and CDR2 (germline): DFQATT, SNEGSKA (reference sequence). V shed 3 bases and J 11 bases; nucleotides not matched to a gene: 9. The CDR3 runs 13 residues. CDR3 nucleotide sequence: TGCAGTGCTAGTGAGCTAGCGGGGGCCCCTCAGTACTTC. Protein: CSASELAGAPQYF.

Ten or more counts support this clonotype. For the CDR3, the DNA is TGCAGTGCTAGACACCCTGTCAATGAGCAGTTCTTC. Amino acids: CSARHPVNEQFF. The V gene is TRBV20-1, the J gene TRBJ2-1, with D unclear. V shed 2 bases and J shed 6 bases, with 8 bases lying between them. The CDR3 length is 12 residues. CDR1 is DFQATT, CDR2 SNEGSKA, per germline (reference sequence).

This clonotype was recorded at least ten times. V gene TRBV5-1 combines with J gene TRBJ1-3; a weak D match, TRBD1 (6 bases). CDR1 and CDR2 (germline): SGHRS, YFSETQ. CDR3 size: 17 residues. The V end lost 4 bases, the J end lost 0 bases, and 17 bases lay between the germline ends. CDR3 loop: CASSNGPGANSGNTIYF. The CDR3 nucleotides are TGCGCCAGCAGCAACGGGCCAGGGGCCAACTCTGGAAACACCATATATTTT.

This clonotype was observed many times. The CDR3 DNA follows: TGTGCCAGCAGCCAGGGGACGGGACTCCCTCTGGGGGAAGAGACCCAGTACTTC. It is translated as CASSQGTGLPLGEETQYF. The chain links TRBV14 to TRBJ2-5, with a tentative D call TRBD2 (6 bases). With 3 bases removed from V and 3 bases from J, the gap between germline ends came to 23 bases. The CDR3 contains 18 residues. Germline V gene sequence: CDR1 SGHDN, CDR2 FVKESK. Using reference TRBV14 and TRBJ2-5 for the parts outside the CDR3, the full variable domain is EAGVTQFPSHSVIEKGQTVTLRCDPISGHDNLYWYRRVMGKEIKFLLHFVKESKQDESGMPNNRFLAERTGGTYSTLKVQPAELEDSGVYFCASSQGTGLPLGEETQYFGPGTRLLVL.

This chain joins TRBV6-1 and TRBJ2-7, with 7 bases matching TRBD1. Germline CDR1 and CDR2: MNHNS and SASEGT. J lost 5 bases, V lost 4 bases, and 5 bases had no gene match. This CDR3 spans 13 amino acids. CDR3 sequence: CASSVDRDHEQYF. CDR3 coding DNA: TGTGCCAGCAGTGTCGACAGGGATCACGAGCAGTACTTC.

With regard to this clonotype: A much bigger clone sits one base away, suggesting this may be a read error. The chain recombines TRBV20-1 with TRBJ2-4, with TRBD1 matching 7 bases. The CDR3 is 13 residues long. CDR1 and CDR2 from the germline V gene are DFQATT and SNEGSKA (reference sequence). J was trimmed by 13 bases and V by 5 bases; bases with no gene match: 14. The CDR3 loop is CSAQHSSDRAQYF. CDR3 nucleotide sequence: TGCAGTGCTCAGCACTCTTCAGACAGGGCCCAGTACTTC.

The chain carries TRBV11-2 and TRBJ1-3; D is ambiguous. The CDR3 consists of 12 residues. Germline V gives CDR1 SGHAT, CDR2 FQNNGV. The V and J ends lost 10 bases and 6 bases respectively, with 13 bases between them. CDR3 loop: CATRTASNTIYF. The CDR3 region has the DNA TGTGCCACCAGGACGGCATCAAACACCATATATTTT.

This clonotype was seen many times. The chain joins TRBV6-5 to TRBJ1-1; 8 bases line up with TRBD1. V shed 5 bases and J 1 base; nucleotides not matched to a gene: 6. Germline V lookup: CDR1 MNHEY, CDR2 SVGAGI. The CDR3 extends over 15 amino acids. The CDR3 DNA reads TGTGCCAGCAGTCAACTCGGGACAGGGAACACTGAAGCTTTCTTT. It encodes CASSQLGTGNTEAFF.

This clonotype was seen many times. The chain joins TRBV9 to TRBJ2-6; possibly TRBD1 for D (6 bases). CDR3 size: 16 residues. Germline-derived CDR1 and CDR2 are SGDLS and YYNGEE. Trimming removed 3 bases at V and 2 bases at J, with 12 bases between. CDR3 DNA: TGTGCCAGCAGCGGATACAGGGTTGCTGGGGCCAACGTCCTGACTTTC. Translated: CASSGYRVAGANVLTF.

This chain joins TRBV4-2 and TRBJ2-7; D is undetermined. This CDR3 is built from 17 residues. Trimming removed 1 base from V and 3 bases from J, with 19 bases in between. Germline V lookup: CDR1 LGHNA, CDR2 YNFKEQ. The CDR3, as DNA: TGTGCCAGCAGCCAAGTATTGCGATTAACCAACATCTACGAGCAGTACTTC. The encoded protein is CASSQVLRLTNIYEQYF.

This clonotype was counted ten times or more. The V call is TRBV20-1, the J call TRBJ2-7, with D possibly called TRBD1 or TRBD2 (5 bases each). Trimming removed 0 bases from V and 2 bases from J, with 14 bases in between. CDR1 DFQATT and CDR2 SNEGSKA come from the germline V gene (reference sequence). CDR3 size: 15 residues. For the CDR3, the DNA is TGCAGTGCTAGAGATCCGGGGCTGGGCCCCTACGAGCAGTACTTC. It codes for CSARDPGLGPYEQYF.

This clonotype was observed many times. The V gene is TRBV6-1, the J gene TRBJ2-1; D ambiguous. CDR3 length: 14 residues. CDR1 MNHNS and CDR2 SASEGT come from the germline V gene. With 10 bases removed from V and 0 bases from J, the gap between germline ends came to 13 bases. The CDR3 nucleotides are TGTGCCACGAGGCGGCGGAGCTCCTACAATGAGCAGTTCTTC. It specifies CATRRRSSYNEQFF.

Details on this clonotype: One end of the junction varies from germline; a read error may be responsible. The gene calls are TRBV20-1 and TRBJ2-7, with D possibly matching TRBD1 (7 bases). CDR1 and CDR2 from the germline V gene are DFQATT and SNEGSKA (reference sequence). CDR3 length: 15 residues. The CDR3 loop is CIASDRAVGIREQYF. The CDR3 coding sequence is TGCATTGCTAGCGACAGGGCCGTAGGGATCCGCGAGCAGTACTTC.

This clonotype was counted at least ten times. For the CDR3, the DNA is TGTGCCAGCAGCTTGGCCATATCCTACACCTTC. As protein: CASSLAISYTF. This sequence joins TRBV5-6 and TRBJ1-2, with no clear D. The V and J ends lost 0 bases and 10 bases respectively, with 7 bases between them. The CDR3 spans 11 residues. The germline CDR1 and CDR2 sequences are SGHDT and YYEEEE.

The chain has TRBV4-2 and TRBJ1-2, with 8 bases lining up with TRBD1. The CDR3 is 16 residues long. Per germline, CDR1 LGHNA and CDR2 YNFKEQ. The junction had 12 bases not matched to a gene; V was cut back by 1 base and J by 8 bases. CDR3 DNA: TGTGCCAGCAGCCAAGCAGCAGGGGGCAGCGGGGGGGGCTACACCTTC. Its protein product is CASSQAAGGSGGGYTF.

This clonotype has at least ten counts. J is TRBJ2-2 and V is TRBV5-6; D is possibly TRBD1 or TRBD2 (5 bases each). Germline values: CDR1 SGHDT, CDR2 YYEEEE. V lost 3 bases and J 9 bases, leaving 9 bases between the germline ends. The CDR3 totals 12 residues. In nucleotides, the CDR3 is TGTGCCAGCAGCTCCCGGGGCCGGGAGCTGTTTTTT. This translates into CASSSRGRELFF.

This clonotype was detected many times. The genes are TRBV29-1 and TRBJ2-7; no definite D call. CDR3 length: 14 amino acids. V was cut by 0 bases and J by 2 bases, with 11 bases left in between. From germline, CDR1 is SQVTM and CDR2 ANQGSEA. CDR3 bases: TGCAGCGTTGAAGATCCATTGAGCACCTACGAGCAGTACTTC. Translation: CSVEDPLSTYEQYF.

Many counts were recorded for this clonotype. Here the CDR3 DNA reads TGTGCCAGCTCACCACAGGGGGCAACTAATGAAAAACTGTTTTTT. It is translated as CASSPQGATNEKLFF. V gene TRBV18 combines with J gene TRBJ1-4, with a possible D match to TRBD1 (6 bases). CDR1 is KGHSH, CDR2 LQKENI, per germline. The CDR3 extends over 15 amino acids. The germline V and J ends were trimmed by 1 base and 0 bases, with 6 bases remaining between them. The entire variable domain, with the rest obtained from reference TRBV18 and TRBJ1-4, is as follows: NAGVMQNPRHLVRRRGQEARLRCSPMKGHSHVYWYRQLPEEGLKFMVYLQKENIIDESGMPKERFSAEFPKEGPSILRIQQVVRGDSAAYFCASSPQGATNEKLFFGSGTQLSVL.